The 16 T cell receptor beta chains below were found in one sample sequenced in a study of CD8+ T cells in alopecia areata. RNA, once extracted, was reverse transcribed into cDNA for use as the sequencing template. Only in-frame clones appear in the TCRdb table, and some are missing; sequencing was by immunoSEQ multiplex PCR. The sample records 150,000 or so clones, about 67% being singletons. The sequences come from CD8+ T cells sorted from blood, collected at week 0. The source is a human donor with alopecia areata.

This clone showed up just a few times. The rearrangement joins TRBV2 to TRBJ2-7; D ambiguous. Germline V gene data show CDR1 as SNHLY and CDR2 as FYNNEI. There are 15 residues in the CDR3. V shed 0 bases and J shed 1 base, with 10 bases lying between them. CDR3 bases: TGTGCCAGCAGTGAAGCGCTTCGGGTATCCTACGAGCAGTACTTC. This gives the protein CASSEALRVSYEQYF.

The chain is built from TRBV11-2 and TRBJ1-2, with a tentative D call TRBD1 (5 bases). The CDR3 sequence is 13 residues long. Trimming removed 3 bases from V and 2 bases from J, with 7 bases in between. Germline values: CDR1 SGHAT, CDR2 FQNNGV. CDR3 amino acids: CASSFGGNYGYTF. CDR3 DNA: TGTGCCAGCAGCTTTGGGGGAAACTATGGCTACACCTTC.

The chain employs TRBV7-9 and TRBJ1-1, with a weak D call TRBD1 (6 bases). Germline loops: CDR1 SEHNR, CDR2 FQNEAQ (reference sequence). This CDR3 spans 18 amino acids. Trimming took 5 bases from V and 6 from J, leaving 28 bases between them. The DNA for the CDR3 is TGTGCCAGCAGCCCCGGGTTGGGGGGGCCACTGAGTCTCGCTGAAGCTTTCTTT. Translation gives CASSPGLGGPLSLAEAFF.

The chain uses TRBV2 and TRBJ1-5; D not resolved. CDR1 SNHLY and CDR2 FYNNEI come from the germline V gene. Trimming removed 4 bases from V and 3 bases from J, with 10 bases in between. CDR3 length: 14 amino acids. CDR3 bases: TGTGCCAGCAGTGCCGGACTGATCAATCAGCCCCAGCATTTT. The encoded protein is CASSAGLINQPQHF.

The rearrangement uses TRBV7-8 and TRBJ2-3, with a weak D call TRBD1 (6 bases). The CDR3 spans 13 residues. The germline V gene encodes CDR1 SGHVS and CDR2 FQNEAQ. V shed 5 bases and J shed 9 bases, with 15 bases lying between them. DNA of the CDR3: TGTGCCAGCAGCCCATTAGGGGGAGTAACGCAGTATTTT. It codes for CASSPLGGVTQYF.

J is TRBJ2-2 and V is TRBV30; D is unclear. V gave up 0 bases and J gave up 6 bases, with 8 bases separating them. CDR3 size: 13 residues. The germline V gene encodes CDR1 GTSNPN and CDR2 SVGIG (reference sequence). The CDR3 loop is CAWSVLRPGELFF. CDR3 nucleotide sequence: TGTGCCTGGAGTGTCCTACGGCCCGGGGAGCTGTTTTTT.

The chain carries TRBV7-9 and TRBJ2-2; D perhaps matches TRBD2 (6 bases). Germline CDR1 is SEHNR and CDR2 is FQNEAQ (reference sequence). Trimming shortened V by 5 bases and J by 7 bases, and 14 bases separated the two germline ends. This CDR3 has 14 residues. CDR3 bases: TGTGCCAGCAGCAACCCGGGGGACCTCGGGGAGCTGTTTTTT. Translating it yields CASSNPGDLGELFF.

This rearrangement joins TRBV5-1 to TRBJ1-5, with D tentatively TRBD1 (6 bases). The CDR3 has 13 residues. V was cut by 0 bases and J by 6 bases, with 7 bases left in between. The V gene's germline CDR1 is SGHRS and CDR2 YFSETQ. The CDR3 loop is CASSLGGRQPQHF. In nucleotides, the CDR3 is TGCGCCAGCAGCTTGGGGGGGCGTCAGCCCCAGCATTTT.

The chain carries TRBV7-8 and TRBJ2-3; D not resolved. The CDR3 consists of 16 residues. Trimming left V 0 bases short and J 5 bases short, with 15 bases between. Germline V lookup: CDR1 SGHVS, CDR2 FQNEAQ. The CDR3 reads CASSLALGMSQDTQYF. The CDR3, as DNA: TGTGCCAGCAGCTTAGCGCTAGGGATGAGTCAAGATACGCAGTATTTT.

This chain joins TRBV7-9 and TRBJ2-7; a possible D gene is TRBD1 (6 bases). Per germline, CDR1 SEHNR and CDR2 FQNEAQ (reference sequence). The CDR3 contains 13 residues. Trimming shortened V by 5 bases and J by 4 bases, and 12 bases separated the two germline ends. The CDR3 spells CASSAGQPYEQYF. In nucleotides, the CDR3 is TGTGCCAGCAGCGCCGGACAGCCGTACGAGCAGTACTTC.

The genes are TRBV5-6 and TRBJ1-2; D gene ambiguous. V lost 1 base and J lost 3, with 7 bases in between. The germline V gene encodes CDR1 SGHDT and CDR2 YYEEEE. The CDR3 spans 13 residues. The CDR3 protein is CASSLTVDYGYTF. CDR3 DNA: TGTGCCAGCAGCTTGACAGTTGACTATGGCTACACCTTC.

V gene TRBV12-5 combines with J gene TRBJ2-1, with TRBD1 as a possible D gene (6 bases). V lost 5 bases and J lost 3, with 14 bases in between. The CDR3 consists of 15 residues. The V gene's germline CDR1 is LGHNT and CDR2 FRNRAP. The chain's CDR3 is CASGPRSQGYNEQFF. In nucleotides, the CDR3 is TGTGCTAGTGGTCCCCGGTCACAGGGCTACAATGAGCAGTTCTTC. Using reference TRBV12-5 and TRBJ2-1 for the parts outside the CDR3, the full variable domain is DARVTQTPRHKVTEMGQEVTMRCQPILGHNTVFWYRQTMMQGLELLAYFRNRAPLDDSGMPKDRFSAEMPDATLATLKIQPSEPRDSAVYFCASGPRSQGYNEQFFGPGTRLTVL.

The genes are TRBV14 and TRBJ2-7; either TRBD1 or TRBD2 may fit D (5 bases each). The V end was cut by 0 bases, the J end by 6 bases, with 12 bases between. The CDR3 runs 14 residues. Germline CDR1 SGHDN, CDR2 FVKESK. The CDR3 region is CASSQDLEGFEQYF. The CDR3 coding sequence is TGTGCCAGCAGCCAAGATCTTGAGGGGTTCGAGCAGTACTTC.

V and J are TRBV5-1 and TRBJ2-6, with D possibly being TRBD1 (5 bases). This CDR3 region has 16 residues. Trimming left V 0 bases short and J 1 base short, with 8 bases between. CDR1 and CDR2 (germline): SGHRS, YFSETQ. This chain's CDR3 is CASSLVGASGANVLTF. CDR3 in DNA: TGCGCCAGCAGCTTGGTTGGGGCTTCTGGGGCCAACGTCCTGACTTTC.

This sequence joins TRBV27 and TRBJ2-7; D gene unclear. CDR1 and CDR2 (germline): MNHEY, SMNVEV (reference sequence). The CDR3 is made up of 13 amino acids. The germline V and J ends were trimmed by 0 bases and 4 bases, with 7 bases remaining between them. CDR3 region: CASSLSANYEQYF. In DNA form, the CDR3 reads TGTGCCAGCAGTTTATCGGCTAATTACGAGCAGTACTTC.

CDR3 amino acids: CASSPGQGMWQPQHF. Here the CDR3 DNA reads TGTGCCAGCAGTCCAGGACAGGGGATGTGGCAGCCCCAGCATTTT. This chain links TRBV6-5 with TRBJ1-5; 9 bases map to TRBD1. The CDR3 runs to 15 residues. With V trimmed by 5 bases and J by 7 bases, 9 bases remained unmatched. Germline CDR1 is MNHEY and CDR2 is SVGAGI.